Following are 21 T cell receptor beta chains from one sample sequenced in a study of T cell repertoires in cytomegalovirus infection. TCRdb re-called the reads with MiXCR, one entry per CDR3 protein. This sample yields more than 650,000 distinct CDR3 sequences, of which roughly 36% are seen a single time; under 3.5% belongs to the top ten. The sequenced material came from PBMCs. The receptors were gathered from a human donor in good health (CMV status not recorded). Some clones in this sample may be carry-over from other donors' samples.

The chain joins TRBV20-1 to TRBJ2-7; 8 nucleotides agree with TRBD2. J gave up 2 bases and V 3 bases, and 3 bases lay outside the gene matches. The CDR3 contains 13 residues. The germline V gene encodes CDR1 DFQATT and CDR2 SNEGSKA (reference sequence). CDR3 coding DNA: TGCAGTGCTAGGGTCGGGAGGGCCTACGAGCAGTACTTC. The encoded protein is CSARVGRAYEQYF.

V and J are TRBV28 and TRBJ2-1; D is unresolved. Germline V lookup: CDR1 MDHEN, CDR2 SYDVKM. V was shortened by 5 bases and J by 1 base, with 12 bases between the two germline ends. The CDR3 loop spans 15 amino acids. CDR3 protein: CASSPRNVSYNEQFF. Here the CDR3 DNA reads TGTGCCAGCAGTCCTCGGAATGTATCCTACAATGAGCAGTTCTTC.

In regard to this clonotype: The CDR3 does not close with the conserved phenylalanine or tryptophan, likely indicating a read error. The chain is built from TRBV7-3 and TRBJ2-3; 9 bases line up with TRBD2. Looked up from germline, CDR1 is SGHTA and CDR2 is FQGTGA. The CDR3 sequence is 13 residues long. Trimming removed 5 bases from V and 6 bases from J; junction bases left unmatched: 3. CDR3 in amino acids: CASSLAGGDTQYY. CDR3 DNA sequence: TGTGCCAGCAGCCTGGCGGGGGGGGATACGCAGTATTAT.

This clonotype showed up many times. The CDR3 DNA follows: TGTGCCAGCAGTTACTCGGGCGCAGATACGCAGTATTTT. It encodes CASSYSGADTQYF. The chain is built from TRBV6-2 or TRBV6-3 and TRBJ2-3; D is uncertain. Trimming stripped 0 bases from V and 4 bases from J, with 5 bases between. The CDR3 runs 13 residues. Germline CDR1 and CDR2: MNHEY and SVGEGT.

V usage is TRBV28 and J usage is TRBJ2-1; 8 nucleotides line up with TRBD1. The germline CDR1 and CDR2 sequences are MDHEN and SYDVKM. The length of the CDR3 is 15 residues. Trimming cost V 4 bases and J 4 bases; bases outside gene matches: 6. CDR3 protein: CASSSTGAGYNEQFF. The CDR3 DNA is TGTGCCAGCAGTTCGACAGGGGCTGGATACAATGAGCAGTTCTTC.

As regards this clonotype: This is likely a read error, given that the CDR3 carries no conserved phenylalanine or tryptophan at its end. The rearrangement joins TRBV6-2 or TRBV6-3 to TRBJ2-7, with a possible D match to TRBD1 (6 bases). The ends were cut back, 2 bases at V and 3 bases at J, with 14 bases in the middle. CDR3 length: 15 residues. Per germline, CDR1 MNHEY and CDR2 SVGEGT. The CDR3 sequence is CASSYVYRDSYEQYL. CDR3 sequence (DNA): TGTGCCAGCAGTTACGTATACAGGGATAGCTACGAGCAGTACTTA.

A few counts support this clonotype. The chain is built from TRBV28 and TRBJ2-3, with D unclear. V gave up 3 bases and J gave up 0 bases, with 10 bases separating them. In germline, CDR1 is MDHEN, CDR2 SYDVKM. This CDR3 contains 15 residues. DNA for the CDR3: TGTGCCAGCAGTTTGCGACGGGCTAGCACAGATACGCAGTATTTT. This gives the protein CASSLRRASTDTQYF.

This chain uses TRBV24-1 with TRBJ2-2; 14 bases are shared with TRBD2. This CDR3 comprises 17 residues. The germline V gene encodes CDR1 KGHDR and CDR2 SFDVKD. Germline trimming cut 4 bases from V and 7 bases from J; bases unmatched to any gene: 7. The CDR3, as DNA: TGTGCCACCAGTGAGTCGGGACTAGCGGGAGCGATCGGGGAGCTGTTTTTT. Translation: CATSESGLAGAIGELFF.

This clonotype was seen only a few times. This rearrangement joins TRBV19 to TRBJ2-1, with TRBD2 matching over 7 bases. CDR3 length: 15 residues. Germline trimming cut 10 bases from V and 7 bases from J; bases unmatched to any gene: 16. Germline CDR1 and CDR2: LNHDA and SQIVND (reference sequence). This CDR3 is CATLLHGGRRNEQFF. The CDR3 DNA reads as TGTGCCACTCTCCTCCATGGCGGGAGAAGAAATGAGCAGTTCTTC.

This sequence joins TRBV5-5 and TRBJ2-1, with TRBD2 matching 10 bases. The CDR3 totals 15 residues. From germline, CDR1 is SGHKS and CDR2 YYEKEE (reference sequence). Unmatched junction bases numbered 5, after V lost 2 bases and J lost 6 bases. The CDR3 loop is CASSFLAGEPNEQFF. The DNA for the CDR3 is TGTGCCAGCAGCTTCCTAGCGGGGGAACCCAATGAGCAGTTCTTC. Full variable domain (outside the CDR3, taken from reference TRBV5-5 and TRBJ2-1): DAGVTQSPTHLIKTRGQQVTLRCSPISGHKSVSWYQQVLGQGPQFIFQYYEKEERGRGNFPDRFSARQFPNYSSELNVNALLLGDSALYLCASSFLAGEPNEQFFGPGTRLTVL.

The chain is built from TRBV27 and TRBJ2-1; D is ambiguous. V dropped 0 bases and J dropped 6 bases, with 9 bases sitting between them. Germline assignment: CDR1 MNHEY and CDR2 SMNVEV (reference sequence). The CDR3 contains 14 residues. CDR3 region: CASSLSLIGNEQFF. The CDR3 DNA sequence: TGTGCCAGCAGTTTATCTCTAATCGGCAATGAGCAGTTCTTC.

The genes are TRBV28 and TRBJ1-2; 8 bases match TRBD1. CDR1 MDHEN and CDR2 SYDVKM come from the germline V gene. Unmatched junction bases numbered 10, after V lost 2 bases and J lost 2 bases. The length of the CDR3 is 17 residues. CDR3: CASSLIGGQVYNYGYTF. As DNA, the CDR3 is TGTGCCAGCAGTTTAATAGGGGGACAGGTCTACAACTATGGCTACACCTTC.

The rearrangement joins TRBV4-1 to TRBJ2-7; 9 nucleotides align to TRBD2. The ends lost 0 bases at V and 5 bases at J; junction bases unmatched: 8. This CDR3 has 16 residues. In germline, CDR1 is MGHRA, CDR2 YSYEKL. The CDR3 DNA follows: TGCGCCAGCAGCCAAGACAGGGCTAGCGGGGTCAACGAGCAGTACTTC. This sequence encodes CASSQDRASGVNEQYF.

The CDR3 DNA is TGCGCCAGCAGCCAAGTTTTAGGCGGAGACGAGCAGTACTTC. Its translation is CASSQVLGGDEQYF. The chain links TRBV4-1 to TRBJ2-7; D not certain. The CDR3 is 14 amino acids. Germline CDR1 reads MGHRA; CDR2 reads YSYEKL. V was shortened by 1 base and J by 5 bases, with 12 bases between the two germline ends.

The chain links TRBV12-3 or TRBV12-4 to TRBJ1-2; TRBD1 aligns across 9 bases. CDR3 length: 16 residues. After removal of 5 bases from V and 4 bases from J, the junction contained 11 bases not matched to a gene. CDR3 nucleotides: TGTGCCAGCAGTCGCCAACAGGGGGCCGCGAGCTATGGCTACACCTTC. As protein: CASSRQQGAASYGYTF.

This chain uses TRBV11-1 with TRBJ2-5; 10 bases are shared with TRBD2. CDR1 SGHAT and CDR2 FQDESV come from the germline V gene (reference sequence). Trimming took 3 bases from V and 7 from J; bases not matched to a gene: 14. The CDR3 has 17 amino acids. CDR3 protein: CASSFSALAGVPGTQYF. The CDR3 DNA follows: TGTGCCAGCAGCTTCTCGGCGCTAGCGGGAGTACCCGGGACCCAGTACTTC.

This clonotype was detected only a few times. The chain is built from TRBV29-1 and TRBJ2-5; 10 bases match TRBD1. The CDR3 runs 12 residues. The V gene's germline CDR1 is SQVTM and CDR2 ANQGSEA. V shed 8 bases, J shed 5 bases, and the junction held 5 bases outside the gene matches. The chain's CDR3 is CSFRTGGETQYF. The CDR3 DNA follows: TGCAGCTTCCGGACAGGGGGGGAGACCCAGTACTTC.

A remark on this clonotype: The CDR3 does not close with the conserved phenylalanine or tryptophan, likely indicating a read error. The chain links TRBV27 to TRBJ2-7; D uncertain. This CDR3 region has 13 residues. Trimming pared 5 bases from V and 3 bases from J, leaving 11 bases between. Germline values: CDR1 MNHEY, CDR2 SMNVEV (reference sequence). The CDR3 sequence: CASSKTLLYEQYL. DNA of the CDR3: TGTGCCAGCAGTAAGACTCTACTCTACGAGCAGTACTTA.

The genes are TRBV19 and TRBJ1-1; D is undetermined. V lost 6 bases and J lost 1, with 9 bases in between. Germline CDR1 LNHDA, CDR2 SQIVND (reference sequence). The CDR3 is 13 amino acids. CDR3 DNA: TGTGCCAGTAGGAAAACAGCGAACACTGAAGCTTTCTTT. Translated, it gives CASRKTANTEAFF.

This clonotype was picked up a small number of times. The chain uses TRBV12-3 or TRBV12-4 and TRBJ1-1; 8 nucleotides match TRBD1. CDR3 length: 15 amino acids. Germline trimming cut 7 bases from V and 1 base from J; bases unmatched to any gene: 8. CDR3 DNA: TGTGCCAGCAATGAACCCGGGACAGGGAACACTGAAGCTTTCTTT. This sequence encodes CASNEPGTGNTEAFF.

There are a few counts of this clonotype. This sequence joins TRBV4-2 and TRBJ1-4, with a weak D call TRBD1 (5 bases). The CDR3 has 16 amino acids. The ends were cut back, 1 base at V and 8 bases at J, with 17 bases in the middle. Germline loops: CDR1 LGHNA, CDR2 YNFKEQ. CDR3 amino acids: CASSQVGELGGEKLFF. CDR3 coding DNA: TGTGCCAGCAGCCAAGTGGGGGAATTGGGAGGCGAAAAACTGTTTTTT.